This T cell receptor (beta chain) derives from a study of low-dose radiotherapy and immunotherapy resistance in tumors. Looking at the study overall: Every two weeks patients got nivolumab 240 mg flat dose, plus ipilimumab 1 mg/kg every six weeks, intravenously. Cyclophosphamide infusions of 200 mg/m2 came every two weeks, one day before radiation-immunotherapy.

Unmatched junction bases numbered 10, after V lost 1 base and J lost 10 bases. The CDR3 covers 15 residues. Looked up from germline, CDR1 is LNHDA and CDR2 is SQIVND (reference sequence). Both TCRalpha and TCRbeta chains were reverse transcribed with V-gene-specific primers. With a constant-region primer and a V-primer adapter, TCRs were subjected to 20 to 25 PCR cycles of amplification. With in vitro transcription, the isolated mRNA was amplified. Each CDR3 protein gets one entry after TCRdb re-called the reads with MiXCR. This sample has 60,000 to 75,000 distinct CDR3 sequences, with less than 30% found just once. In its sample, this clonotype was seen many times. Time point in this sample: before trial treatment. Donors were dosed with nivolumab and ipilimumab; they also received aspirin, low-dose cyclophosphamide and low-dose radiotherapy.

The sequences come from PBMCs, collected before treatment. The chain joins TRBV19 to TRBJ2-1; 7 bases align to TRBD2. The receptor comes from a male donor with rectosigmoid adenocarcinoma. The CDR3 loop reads CASSIAGLDPREQFF. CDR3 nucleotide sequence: TGTGCCAGTAGTATAGCTGGACTAGATCCTCGGGAGCAGTTCTTC. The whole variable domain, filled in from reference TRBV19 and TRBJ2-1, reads DGGITQSPKYLFRKEGQNVTLSCEQNLNHDAMYWYRQDPGQGLRLIYYSQIVNDFQKGDIAEGYSVSREKKESFPLTVTSAQKNPTAFYLCASSIAGLDPREQFFGPGTRLTVL.